This T cell receptor beta chain originates from a study of blood T cell repertoires in COVID-19. Study overall: Both acute and convalescent COVID-19 samples were obtained from the United States, Italy and Spain. The analysed material was cDNA or gDNA that came from T cells, B-cell-depleted T cells, or PBMCs.

Germline CDR1 is LNHDA and CDR2 is SQIVND (reference sequence). There are 15 residues in the CDR3. Trimming at V came to 5 bases and at J to 0 bases, leaving 5 bases not matched to a gene. This clone was found once. Authors' processing steps: Amplification of reference gene primers provided the estimated nucleated cell counts. TCRdb keeps only in-frame clones here, not all; method: immunoSEQ multiplex PCR. The V and J calls and the clone size are those of that table, but D and trimming were determined from the DNA. Seen here are just over 95,000 clones, about 80% observed once, and the top ten hold 3.5% to 5%.

The sequencing input was peripheral blood. This rearrangement joins TRBV19 to TRBJ1-2; 8 nucleotides align to TRBD1. The receptor was isolated from a man aged 55 to 70 with acute or convalescent COVID-19. CDR3 coding DNA: TGTGCCAGTAGTTTACGGGACAGGCCTAACTATGGCTACACCTTC. It yields the protein CASSLRDRPNYGYTF.